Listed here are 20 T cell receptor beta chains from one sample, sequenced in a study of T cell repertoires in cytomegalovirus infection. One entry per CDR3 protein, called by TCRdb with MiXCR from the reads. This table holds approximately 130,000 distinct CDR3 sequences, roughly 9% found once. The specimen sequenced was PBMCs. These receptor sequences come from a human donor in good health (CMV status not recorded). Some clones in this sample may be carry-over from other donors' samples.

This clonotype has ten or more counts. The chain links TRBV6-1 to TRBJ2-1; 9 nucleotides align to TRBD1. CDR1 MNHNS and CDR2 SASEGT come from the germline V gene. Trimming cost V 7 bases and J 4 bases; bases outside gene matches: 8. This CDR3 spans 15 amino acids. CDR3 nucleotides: TGTGCCAGCAAGTCAGGACAGGGGCTTTACAATGAGCAGTTCTTC. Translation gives CASKSGQGLYNEQFF.

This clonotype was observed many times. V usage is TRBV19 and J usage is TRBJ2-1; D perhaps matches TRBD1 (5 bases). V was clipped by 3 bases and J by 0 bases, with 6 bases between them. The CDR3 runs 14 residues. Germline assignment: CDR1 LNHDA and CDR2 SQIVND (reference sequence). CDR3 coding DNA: TGTGCCAGTAGTATTAGGGGCTCCTACAATGAGCAGTTCTTC. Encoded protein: CASSIRGSYNEQFF.

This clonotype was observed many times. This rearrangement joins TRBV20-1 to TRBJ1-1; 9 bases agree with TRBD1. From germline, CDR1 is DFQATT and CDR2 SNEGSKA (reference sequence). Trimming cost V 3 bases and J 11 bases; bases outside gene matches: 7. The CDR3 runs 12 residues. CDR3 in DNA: TGCAGTGCTAGTACAGGGGGCGAGTTGGCTTTCTTT. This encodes CSASTGGELAFF.

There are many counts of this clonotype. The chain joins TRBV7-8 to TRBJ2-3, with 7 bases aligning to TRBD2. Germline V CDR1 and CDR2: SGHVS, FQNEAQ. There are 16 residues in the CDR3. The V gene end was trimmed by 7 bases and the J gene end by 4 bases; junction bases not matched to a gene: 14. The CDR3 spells CASKLEGRGLSDTQYF. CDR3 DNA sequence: TGTGCCAGCAAATTGGAGGGGCGGGGGTTGTCAGATACGCAGTATTTT. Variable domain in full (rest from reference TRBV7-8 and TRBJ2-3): GAGVSQSPRYKVAKRGQDVALRCDPISGHVSLFWYQQALGQGPEFLTYFQNEAQLDKSGLPSDRFFAERPEGSVSTLKIQRTQQEDSAVYLCASKLEGRGLSDTQYFGPGTRLTVL.

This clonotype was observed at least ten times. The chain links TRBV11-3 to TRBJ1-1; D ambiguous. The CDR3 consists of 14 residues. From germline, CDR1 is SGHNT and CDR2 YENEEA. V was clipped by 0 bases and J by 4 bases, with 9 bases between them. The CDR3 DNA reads TGTGCCAGCAGCTTAGATGGGTTGGCCACTGAAGCTTTCTTT. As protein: CASSLDGLATEAFF.

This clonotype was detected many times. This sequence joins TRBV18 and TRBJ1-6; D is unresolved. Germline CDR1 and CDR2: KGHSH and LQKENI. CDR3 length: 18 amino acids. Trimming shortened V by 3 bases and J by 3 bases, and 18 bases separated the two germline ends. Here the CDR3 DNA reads TGTGCCAGCTCACCGTTGACCGGGGATACTTTCTATAATTCACCCCTCCACTTT. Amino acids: CASSPLTGDTFYNSPLHF.

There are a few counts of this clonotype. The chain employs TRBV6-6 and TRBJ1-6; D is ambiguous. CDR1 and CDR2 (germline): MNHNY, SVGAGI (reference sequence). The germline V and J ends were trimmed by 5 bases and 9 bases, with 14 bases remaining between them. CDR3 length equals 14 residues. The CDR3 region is CASSPDRAISPLHF. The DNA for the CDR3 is TGTGCCAGCAGTCCCGACCGGGCCATTTCACCCCTCCACTTT.

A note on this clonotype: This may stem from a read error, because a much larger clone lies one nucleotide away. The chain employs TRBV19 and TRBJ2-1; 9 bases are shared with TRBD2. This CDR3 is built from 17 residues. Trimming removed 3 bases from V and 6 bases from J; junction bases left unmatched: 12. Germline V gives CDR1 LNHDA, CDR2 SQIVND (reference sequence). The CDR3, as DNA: TGTGCCAGTAGTATCGGGTGGCTAGCGGGGAAATGCAATGAGCAGTTCTTC. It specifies CASSIGWLAGKCNEQFF.

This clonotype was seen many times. CDR3 coding DNA: TGCGCCAGCAGCGTCGACAGGGACAATGAGCAGTTCTTC. This gives the protein CASSVDRDNEQFF. This sequence joins TRBV5-1 and TRBJ2-1; 7 nucleotides line up with TRBD1. Germline V gives CDR1 SGHRS, CDR2 YFSETQ. This CDR3 comprises 13 residues. The V gene end was trimmed by 4 bases and the J gene end by 5 bases; junction bases not matched to a gene: 3.

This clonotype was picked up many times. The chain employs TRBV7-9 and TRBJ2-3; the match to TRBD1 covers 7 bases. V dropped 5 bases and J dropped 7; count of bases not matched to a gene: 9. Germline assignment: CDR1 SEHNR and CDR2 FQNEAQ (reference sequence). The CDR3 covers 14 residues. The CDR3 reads CASSPSATGNTQYF. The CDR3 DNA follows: TGTGCCAGCAGCCCATCGGCGACAGGGAATACGCAGTATTTT.

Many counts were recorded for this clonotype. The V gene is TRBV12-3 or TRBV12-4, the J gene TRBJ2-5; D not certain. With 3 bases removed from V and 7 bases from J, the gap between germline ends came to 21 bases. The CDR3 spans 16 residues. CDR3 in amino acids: CASSLSPGASFGTQYF. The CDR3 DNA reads TGTGCCAGCAGTTTGTCCCCAGGAGCCTCGTTTGGGACCCAGTACTTC.

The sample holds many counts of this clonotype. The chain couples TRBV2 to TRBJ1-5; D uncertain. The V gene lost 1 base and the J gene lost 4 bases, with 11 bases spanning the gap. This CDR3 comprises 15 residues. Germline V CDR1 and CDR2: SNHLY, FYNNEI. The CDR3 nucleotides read TGTGCCAGCAGTGAAGGCCGGTCGAGGAATCAGCCCCAGCATTTT. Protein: CASSEGRSRNQPQHF.

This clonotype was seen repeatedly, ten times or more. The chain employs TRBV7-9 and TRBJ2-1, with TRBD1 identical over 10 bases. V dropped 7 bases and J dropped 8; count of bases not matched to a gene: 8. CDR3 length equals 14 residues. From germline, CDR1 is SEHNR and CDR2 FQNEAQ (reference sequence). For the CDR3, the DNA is TGTGCCAGCAACCGCCCCGGGACAGGGGATGAGCAGTTCTTC. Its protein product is CASNRPGTGDEQFF.

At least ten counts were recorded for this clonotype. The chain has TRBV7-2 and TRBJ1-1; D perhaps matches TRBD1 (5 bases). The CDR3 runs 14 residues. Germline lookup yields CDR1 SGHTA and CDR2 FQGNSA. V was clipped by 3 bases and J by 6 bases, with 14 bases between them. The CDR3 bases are TGTGCCAGCAGCTTCAAGAAGGCGGGGGCTGAAGCTTTCTTT. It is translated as CASSFKKAGAEAFF.

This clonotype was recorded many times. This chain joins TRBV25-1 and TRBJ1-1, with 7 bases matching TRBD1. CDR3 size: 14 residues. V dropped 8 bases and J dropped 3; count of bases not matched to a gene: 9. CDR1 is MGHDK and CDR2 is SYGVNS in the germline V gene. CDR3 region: CASGDSPADTEAFF. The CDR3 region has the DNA TGTGCCAGCGGGGACAGTCCGGCCGACACTGAAGCTTTCTTT.

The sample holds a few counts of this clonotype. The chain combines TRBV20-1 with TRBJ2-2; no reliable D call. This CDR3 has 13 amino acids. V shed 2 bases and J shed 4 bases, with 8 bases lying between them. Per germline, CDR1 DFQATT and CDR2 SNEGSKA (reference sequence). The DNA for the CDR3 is TGCAGTGCTAGATCCGGGTCCACCGGGGAGCTGTTTTTT. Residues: CSARSGSTGELFF.

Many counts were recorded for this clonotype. The CDR3 DNA follows: TGTGCCAGCAGCCGTAGGTTAGAGCTAGCCAAAAACATTCAGTACTTC. Its protein is CASSRRLELAKNIQYF. The genes are TRBV7-2 and TRBJ2-4, with D unresolved. In germline, CDR1 is SGHTA, CDR2 FQGNSA. The CDR3 consists of 16 residues. Trimming took off 5 bases at V and 0 bases at J, with 14 bases between the two ends.

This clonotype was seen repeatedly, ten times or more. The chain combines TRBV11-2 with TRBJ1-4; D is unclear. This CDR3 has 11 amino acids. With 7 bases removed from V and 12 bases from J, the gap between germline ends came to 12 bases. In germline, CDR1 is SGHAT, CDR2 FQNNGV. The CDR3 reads CASNHNSELFF. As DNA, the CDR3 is TGTGCCAGCAACCATAATTCGGAACTGTTTTTT.

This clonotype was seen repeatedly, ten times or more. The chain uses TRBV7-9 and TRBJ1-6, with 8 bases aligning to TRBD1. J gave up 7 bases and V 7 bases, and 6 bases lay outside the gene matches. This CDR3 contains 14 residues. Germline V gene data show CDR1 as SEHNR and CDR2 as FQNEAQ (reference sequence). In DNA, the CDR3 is TGTGCCAGCACCAGACAGGGGCTAAATTCACCCCTCCACTTT. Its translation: CASTRQGLNSPLHF.

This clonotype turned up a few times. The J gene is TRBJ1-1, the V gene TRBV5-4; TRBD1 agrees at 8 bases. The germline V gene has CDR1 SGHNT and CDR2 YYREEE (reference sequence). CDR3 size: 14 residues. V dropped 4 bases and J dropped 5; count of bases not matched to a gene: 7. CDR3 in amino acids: CASSGRQGRTEAFF. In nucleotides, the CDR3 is TGTGCCAGCAGCGGCCGACAGGGGAGAACTGAAGCTTTCTTT.